This TCR beta chain was captured in a study of blood T cell repertoires in COVID-19. Study information: From T cells, B-cell-depleted T cells, or PBMCs came the material, which was cDNA or gDNA.

Using immunoSEQ multiplex PCR, the repertoire was profiled, and TCRdb retains in-frame clones only, with some absent. In the table there are over 85,000 clones, over 75% of which are singletons. The germline CDR1 and CDR2 sequences are SQVTM and ANQGSEA. The germline V and J ends were trimmed by 4 bases and 1 base, with 13 bases remaining between them. CDR3 length equals 15 residues. This sequence originates from a man between 60 and 75 years old with acute or convalescent COVID-19. This chain links TRBV29-1 with TRBJ2-2, with D possibly matching TRBD2 (6 bases). Specimen: peripheral blood. In DNA form, the CDR3 reads TGCAGCGTTGTGGTCGGCGGGGTGAACACCGGGGAGCTGTTTTTT. Residues: CSVVVGGVNTGELFF.